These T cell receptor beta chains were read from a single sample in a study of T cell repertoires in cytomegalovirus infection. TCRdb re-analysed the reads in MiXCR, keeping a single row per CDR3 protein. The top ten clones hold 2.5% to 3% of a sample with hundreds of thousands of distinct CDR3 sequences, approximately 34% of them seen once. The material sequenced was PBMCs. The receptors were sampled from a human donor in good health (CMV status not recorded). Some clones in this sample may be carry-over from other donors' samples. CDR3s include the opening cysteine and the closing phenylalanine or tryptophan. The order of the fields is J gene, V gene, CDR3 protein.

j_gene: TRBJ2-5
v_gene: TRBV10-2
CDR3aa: CASLDRVSQETQYF

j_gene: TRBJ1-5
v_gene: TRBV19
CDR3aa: CASSITDRWWEPQHF

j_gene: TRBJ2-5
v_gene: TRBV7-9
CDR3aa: CASSPRGTDRQETQYF

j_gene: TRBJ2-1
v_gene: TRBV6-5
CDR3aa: CASRRPRDRGNEQFF

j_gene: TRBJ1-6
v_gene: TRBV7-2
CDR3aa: CASKVEGRPQDSPLHF

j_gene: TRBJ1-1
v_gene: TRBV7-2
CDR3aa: CASSFQPLLNTEAFF

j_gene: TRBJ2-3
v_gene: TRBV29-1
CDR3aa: CSIRGHTDTQYF

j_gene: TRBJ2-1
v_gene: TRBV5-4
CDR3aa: CASSGGLAVGEQFF

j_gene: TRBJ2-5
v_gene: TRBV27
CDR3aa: CSSSFHRGQRETKYF

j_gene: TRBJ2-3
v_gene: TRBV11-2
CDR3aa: CASSPGGGGHVDTQYF

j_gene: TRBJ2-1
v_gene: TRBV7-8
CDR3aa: CASSLWLAGHNEQFF

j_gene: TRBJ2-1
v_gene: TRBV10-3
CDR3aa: CAISESFRTSPNEQFF

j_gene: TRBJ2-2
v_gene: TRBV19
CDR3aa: CASSPYRTGGIGELFF

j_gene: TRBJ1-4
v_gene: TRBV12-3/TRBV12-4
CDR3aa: CASSSPPGGFATNEKLFF

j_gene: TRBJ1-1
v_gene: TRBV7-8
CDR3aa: CASSSQGVRNTEAFF

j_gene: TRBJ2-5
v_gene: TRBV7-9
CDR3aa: CASSRNRDQETQYF

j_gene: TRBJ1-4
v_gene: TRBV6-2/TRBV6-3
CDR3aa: CASSSQQGSDEKLFF

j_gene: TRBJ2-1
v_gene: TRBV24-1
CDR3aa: CATSDLAPGGYNEQFF

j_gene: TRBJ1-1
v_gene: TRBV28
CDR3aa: CASSDSRGRNTEAFF

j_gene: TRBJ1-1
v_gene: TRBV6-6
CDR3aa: CASSYSRDKGSRNTEAFF

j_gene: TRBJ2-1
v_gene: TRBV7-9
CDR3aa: CASSLLPLASGGYNEQFF

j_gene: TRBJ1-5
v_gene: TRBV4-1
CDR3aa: CASSQERDSNQPQHF